This passage covers 28 T cell receptor beta chains from one sample sequenced in a study of cytomegalovirus exposure and HLA in healthy donors. The PCR ran on 60 Vbeta and 13 Jbeta primers. Clones were read by immunoSEQ multiplex PCR, and TCRdb kept only the in-frame ones, dropping some. Of roughly 100,000 clones in the sample, 71% were seen once. Input material: PBMCs. The receptors derive from a female donor in good health and CMV-seronegative.

This rearrangement joins TRBV12-5 to TRBJ2-1, with TRBD1 matching 8 bases. Germline V CDR1 and CDR2: LGHNT, FRNRAP. The CDR3 runs 14 residues. The ends lost 4 bases at V and 9 bases at J; junction bases unmatched: 8. CDR3 in amino acids: CASGSGQGVGEQFF. In DNA form, the CDR3 reads TGTGCTAGTGGTTCCGGACAGGGAGTGGGTGAGCAGTTCTTC.

The genes are TRBV2 and TRBJ2-7, with TRBD2 identical over 8 bases. The CDR3 covers 14 residues. V shed 8 bases, J shed 9 bases, and the junction held 15 bases outside the gene matches. Germline CDR1 is SNHLY and CDR2 is FYNNEI. DNA of the CDR3: TGTGCCAGCCTCTCCTCGGGGGGGGGACGACGGCAGTACTTC. Protein sequence: CASLSSGGGRRQYF.

The V gene is TRBV19, the J gene TRBJ2-1; TRBD2 might be the D (6 bases). Germline V gene lookup returns CDR1 LNHDA and CDR2 SQIVND (reference sequence). Between the trimmed V and J ends, which lost 7 bases and 7 bases, there was a span of 20 bases. This CDR3 region has 15 residues. The CDR3: CASTMGRSGGNEQFF. The CDR3 DNA reads TGTGCCAGTACCATGGGGCGGAGTGGGGGGAATGAGCAGTTCTTC.

The chain employs TRBV7-9 and TRBJ2-1, with 13 bases matching TRBD2. Germline CDR1 SEHNR, CDR2 FQNEAQ (reference sequence). The CDR3 has 15 residues. After removal of 3 bases from V and 8 bases from J, the junction contained 4 bases not matched to a gene. CDR3 sequence: CASSFGLAGVDEQFF. The DNA of the CDR3 is TGTGCCAGCAGCTTTGGACTAGCGGGAGTAGATGAGCAGTTCTTC.

With regard to this clone: An end of the junction differs from the germline gene, which may be a read error. The rearrangement joins TRBV7-6 to TRBJ2-7; 8 nucleotides line up with TRBD2. The CDR3 has 13 residues. Germline CDR1 SGHVS, CDR2 FNYEAQ. CDR3 sequence: CASGLGLAYEQYF. The CDR3 bases are TGTGCCAGCGGCTTGGGACTAGCCTACGAGCAGTACTTC.

This rearrangement joins TRBV30 to TRBJ2-3, with 9 bases fitting TRBD2. V lost 4 bases and J lost 3; bases outside the gene matches: 5. CDR1 is GTSNPN, CDR2 SVGIG, per germline (reference sequence). The CDR3 loop spans 14 amino acids. The CDR3 protein is CAWNPSGVTDTQYF. CDR3 coding DNA: TGTGCCTGGAATCCTAGCGGGGTTACAGATACGCAGTATTTT.

The V gene is TRBV19, the J gene TRBJ2-7; D is ambiguous. CDR3 length: 14 residues. V was pared by 7 bases and J by 0 bases, with 13 bases between. Germline CDR1 is LNHDA and CDR2 is SQIVND (reference sequence). CDR3 DNA sequence: TGTGCCAGTACCCCCGGTCGGAGCTCCTACGAGCAGTACTTC. Its protein is CASTPGRSSYEQYF.

Concerning this clone: One junction end does not reproduce the germline sequence, and a read error may be involved. J is TRBJ2-5 and V is TRBV19; tentatively, D is TRBD2 (6 bases). This CDR3 region has 14 residues. Germline V gives CDR1 LNHDA, CDR2 SQIVND (reference sequence). CDR3: CASSIGSIQGTQYF. CDR3 nucleotide sequence: TGTGCCAGTAGTATCGGGAGCATCCAAGGGACCCAGTACTTC.

This CDR3 is CASSGILSGEQYF. DNA for the CDR3: TGCGCCAGCAGTGGGATACTTTCAGGCGAGCAGTACTTC. The chain is built from TRBV10-1 and TRBJ2-7; D unresolved. CDR1 and CDR2 (germline): WNHNN, SYGVQD (reference sequence). The CDR3 consists of 13 residues. Trimming took 4 bases from V and 6 from J, leaving 13 bases between them.

V usage is TRBV29-1 and J usage is TRBJ1-2; the D gene is possibly TRBD1 (5 bases). Germline CDR1 reads SQVTM; CDR2 reads ANQGSEA. This CDR3 is built from 13 residues. V gave up 6 bases and J gave up 2 bases, with 13 bases separating them. CDR3: CSVGREGNYGYTF. CDR3 nucleotides: TGCAGCGTGGGGCGGGAGGGCAACTATGGCTACACCTTC.

CDR3 region: CASSGLAVTYNEQFF. The DNA for the CDR3 is TGTGCCAGCAGTGGACTAGCGGTCACCTACAATGAGCAGTTCTTC. This chain connects TRBV2 to TRBJ2-1, with 9 bases fitting TRBD2. V lost 4 bases, J lost 2 bases, and 3 bases stayed unmatched. Germline-derived CDR1 and CDR2 are SNHLY and FYNNEI. The CDR3 contains 15 residues.

The chain couples TRBV28 to TRBJ1-5, with 7 bases identical to TRBD1. CDR3 length: 14 residues. Looked up from germline, CDR1 is MDHEN and CDR2 is SYDVKM. J gave up 4 bases and V 8 bases, and 8 bases lay outside the gene matches. The CDR3 sequence: CASGPDRRNQPQHF. CDR3 bases: TGTGCCAGCGGACCGGACAGGCGGAATCAGCCCCAGCATTTT. Full variable domain (remainder filled in from reference TRBV28 and TRBJ1-5): DVKVTQSSRYLVKRTGEKVFLECVQDMDHENMFWYRQDPGLGLRLIYFSYDVKMKEKGDIPEGYSVSREKKERFSLILESASTNQTSMYLCASGPDRRNQPQHFGDGTRLSIL.

The rearrangement links TRBV30 to TRBJ2-7; 9 bases agree with TRBD1. In germline, CDR1 is GTSNPN, CDR2 SVGIG (reference sequence). There are 12 residues in the CDR3. J lost 3 bases, V lost 7 bases, and 4 bases had no gene match. CDR3 protein: CASGTGHYEQYF. The CDR3, as DNA: TGTGCCTCCGGGACAGGGCACTACGAGCAGTACTTC.

CDR3 in amino acids: CAWAGLAGRNEQFF. The CDR3 DNA follows: TGTGCCTGGGCGGGCCTAGCGGGAAGAAATGAGCAGTTCTTC. The chain is built from TRBV30 and TRBJ2-1; 9 bases are shared with TRBD2. The CDR3 extends over 14 amino acids. Germline V gives CDR1 GTSNPN, CDR2 SVGIG (reference sequence). V gave up 5 bases and J gave up 7 bases; unmatched junction bases: 9.

The chain is built from TRBV5-1 and TRBJ2-2, with D perhaps TRBD2 (5 bases). The CDR3 is made up of 14 amino acids. CDR1 and CDR2 (germline): SGHRS, YFSETQ. With 0 bases removed from V and 4 bases from J, the gap between germline ends came to 7 bases. In DNA form, the CDR3 reads TGCGCCAGCAGCTTGGCCCGGGGCACCGGGGAGCTGTTTTTT. This encodes CASSLARGTGELFF. Full variable domain (outside the CDR3, taken from reference TRBV5-1 and TRBJ2-2): KAGVTQTPRYLIKTRGQQVTLSCSPISGHRSVSWYQQTPGQGLQFLFEYFSETQRNKGNFPGRFSGRQFSNSRSEMNVSTLELGDSALYLCASSLARGTGELFFGEGSRLTVL.

Comments on this clone: One junction end disagrees with the germline gene, perhaps due to a read error. The V gene is TRBV6-1, the J gene TRBJ2-7, with D perhaps matching TRBD2 (6 bases). CDR1 and CDR2 (germline): MNHNS, SASEGT. CDR3 length: 13 residues. Here the CDR3 DNA reads TGTGCCAACAGTCGGGGGTCAGGGTACGAGCAGTACTTC. Translating it yields CANSRGSGYEQYF.

The chain has TRBV30 and TRBJ1-2; 7 bases are a match to TRBD1. This CDR3 has 13 amino acids. Trimming at V came to 8 bases and at J to 8 bases, leaving 14 bases not matched to a gene. The germline V gene encodes CDR1 GTSNPN and CDR2 SVGIG (reference sequence). The CDR3 coding sequence is TGTGCCGCTTTGACAGGGCCGTCTAGAGGCTACACCTTC. Its translation: CAALTGPSRGYTF.

The chain employs TRBV9 and TRBJ2-1, with 9 bases lining up with TRBD1. The CDR3 consists of 15 residues. Trimming cost V 2 bases and J 4 bases; bases outside gene matches: 4. CDR1 and CDR2 from the germline V gene are SGDLS and YYNGEE. This CDR3 is CASSVRDREYNEQFF. The CDR3 DNA reads TGTGCCAGCAGCGTCCGGGACAGGGAGTACAATGAGCAGTTCTTC. Complete variable domain (other parts from reference TRBV9 and TRBJ2-1): DSGVTQTPKHLITATGQRVTLRCSPRSGDLSVYWYQQSLDQGLQFLIQYYNGEERAKGNILERFSAQQFPDLHSELNLSSLELGDSALYFCASSVRDREYNEQFFGPGTRLTVL.

The chain is built from TRBV28 and TRBJ1-5, with 9 bases identical to TRBD1. CDR3 length: 17 amino acids. Trimming took 6 bases from V and 0 from J; bases not matched to a gene: 9. CDR1 is MDHEN, CDR2 SYDVKM, per germline. The CDR3 spells CASRTDRGGRSNQPQHF. CDR3 coding DNA: TGTGCCAGCAGGACGGACAGGGGCGGTCGTAGCAATCAGCCCCAGCATTTT.

The chain couples TRBV18 to TRBJ1-3; no firm D call. V shed 2 bases and J shed 0 bases, with 11 bases lying between them. The CDR3 has 16 amino acids. Per the germline V gene, CDR1 is KGHSH and CDR2 is LQKENI. The CDR3 here is CASSPNRVISGNTIYF. The CDR3 DNA is TGTGCCAGCTCACCAAACAGAGTTATCTCTGGAAACACCATATATTTT.

The V and J genes are TRBV15 and TRBJ2-7; tentative D call: TRBD2 (6 bases). In germline, CDR1 is LNHNV, CDR2 YYDKDF (reference sequence). The CDR3 contains 16 residues. Trimming pared 1 base from V and 6 bases from J, leaving 19 bases between. CDR3 in amino acids: CATSRVTDGGDGEQYF. CDR3 in DNA: TGTGCCACCAGCAGAGTCACGGATGGAGGGGACGGCGAGCAGTACTTC. The full variable domain, in which reference TRBV15 and TRBJ2-7 provide the parts outside the CDR3, is DAMVIQNPRYQVTQFGKPVTLSCSQTLNHNVMYWYQQKSSQAPKLLFHYYDKDFNNEADTPDNFQSRRPNTSFCFLDIRSPGLGDTAMYLCATSRVTDGGDGEQYFGPGTRLTVT.

The rearrangement joins TRBV28 to TRBJ1-1; TRBD1 aligns across 7 bases. This CDR3 has 15 residues. The germline V gene encodes CDR1 MDHEN and CDR2 SYDVKM. V was clipped by 5 bases and J by 4 bases; unmatched bases: 10. CDR3 protein: CASSLRREGATEAFF. The DNA of the CDR3 is TGTGCCAGCAGTCTGCGGCGGGAGGGGGCCACTGAAGCTTTCTTT.

The chain combines TRBV6-1 with TRBJ2-7; 7 bases align to TRBD1. The CDR3 spans 15 residues. Trimming cost V 8 bases and J 6 bases; bases outside gene matches: 16. From germline, CDR1 is MNHNS and CDR2 SASEGT. The CDR3: CASSRLDRYDPEQYF. DNA for the CDR3: TGTGCCAGCTCCCGGCTGGACAGGTACGATCCCGAGCAGTACTTC.

The chain joins TRBV4-2 to TRBJ1-5; 9 bases match TRBD1. V was pared by 3 bases and J by 8 bases, with 11 bases of the junction left unmatched. CDR1 is LGHNA and CDR2 is YNFKEQ in the germline V gene. The length of the CDR3 is 16 residues. The CDR3 nucleotides read TGTGCCAGCAGCCAGGGGACAGGGAATAGACGGGAGCCCCAGCATTTT. It specifies CASSQGTGNRREPQHF.

The chain couples TRBV4-3 to TRBJ2-7; D remains unclear. Germline CDR1 LGHNA, CDR2 YSLEER. V was cut by 0 bases and J by 4 bases, with 10 bases left in between. This CDR3 region has 14 residues. CDR3 nucleotides: TGCGCCAGCAGCCAAGACCCAGGCAAATACGAGCAGTACTTC. Its protein product is CASSQDPGKYEQYF.

The chain couples TRBV5-1 to TRBJ2-5, with 12 bases aligning to TRBD2. The DNA end is more similar to TRBJ2-7, so the J call may be wrong. The germline CDR1 and CDR2 sequences are SGHRS and YFSETQ. This CDR3 contains 17 residues. CDR3 sequence: CASSLSRTSGKGDEQYF. The CDR3 DNA is TGCGCCAGCAGCTTGTCCCGGACTAGCGGGAAAGGGGACGAGCAGTACTTC.

There are a few counts of this clone. The chain is built from TRBV7-2 and TRBJ2-5; possible D gene TRBD1, 6 bases. Germline V gene sequence: CDR1 SGHTA, CDR2 FQGNSA. The CDR3 totals 15 residues. V gave up 2 bases and J gave up 5 bases, with 15 bases separating them. CDR3 in amino acids: CASSLNKQGRETQYF. The CDR3 nucleotides read TGTGCCAGCAGCTTAAACAAACAGGGAAGGGAGACCCAGTACTTC.

This chain links TRBV5-1 with TRBJ2-7; a possible D gene is TRBD1 (6 bases). The CDR3 consists of 17 residues. Germline loops: CDR1 SGHRS, CDR2 YFSETQ. Between the trimmed V and J ends, which lost 0 bases and 0 bases, there was a span of 16 bases. The CDR3 DNA reads as TGCGCCAGCAGCTTGGCCCCGACAGGCTTGAGCTCCTACGAGCAGTACTTC. Its protein product is CASSLAPTGLSSYEQYF.